This T cell receptor beta chain was captured by sequencing in a study of cytomegalovirus exposure and HLA in healthy donors. Looking at the study overall: It was reported in a later analysis that the same platform had been used for the 120 or so validation repertoires as for the roughly 670 first-cohort repertoires.

Sequencing was performed with immunoSEQ multiplex PCR; in TCRdb, only in-frame clones are kept and a portion is missing. Of approximately 200,000 clones detected, about 91% appear once; the ten largest clones hold around 3%. For this clone: What it recognizes is unknown.

The germline CDR1 and CDR2 sequences are SGHTA and FQGNSA. The CDR3 is 17 residues long. The V segment lost 5 bases and the J segment 1 base; nucleotides outside the gene matches: 9. Study outcomes and limitations: According to the study, roughly 160 TCR beta chains were cytomegalovirus-associated. Specificity for CMV antigens was confirmed in vitro for a few of the CMV-associated chains. Reports described diagnosis of cytomegalovirus status by the classifier as highly specific and sensitive.

The chain recombines TRBV7-2 with TRBJ2-3; 10 nucleotides match TRBD2. The sample consisted of PBMCs. The source is a woman under 30 in good health and CMV-seronegative. DNA of the CDR3: TGTGCCAGCAGCCCAAGGCCTAGCGGGAGTGGCACAGATACGCAGTATTTT. Its protein product is CASSPRPSGSGTDTQYF. Together with reference TRBV7-2 and TRBJ2-3, the CDR3 gives the full variable domain: GAGVSQSPSNKVTEKGKDVELRCDPISGHTALYWYRQSLGQGLEFLIYFQGNSAPDKSGLPSDRFSAERTGGSVSTLTIQRTQQEDSAVYLCASSPRPSGSGTDTQYFGPGTRLTVL.